The 23 T cell receptor beta chains reported below all come from one sample, sequenced in a study of cytomegalovirus exposure and HLA in healthy donors. The PCR was carried out with 60 Vbeta primers and 13 Jbeta primers. The table came from immunoSEQ multiplex PCR; TCRdb's copy has only in-frame clones and leaves some out. The profile shows around 170,000 clones, 84% of them singletons. The sequencing input was PBMCs. These receptors were obtained from a woman in her forties or fifties in good health and CMV-seropositive.

The chain recombines TRBV28 with TRBJ2-3, with D perhaps matching TRBD1 (5 bases). Trimming took off 6 bases at V and 4 bases at J, with 11 bases between the two ends. The CDR3 consists of 13 residues. Germline loops: CDR1 MDHEN, CDR2 SYDVKM. Here the CDR3 reads CASRGAGSDTQYF. In DNA, the CDR3 is TGTGCCAGCAGAGGGGCCGGGTCAGATACGCAGTATTTT.

The rearrangement uses TRBV6-1 and TRBJ1-1, with D possibly TRBD1 on 5 matching bases. Germline CDR1 MNHNS, CDR2 SASEGT. V dropped 6 bases and J dropped 12 bases, with 14 bases sitting between them. This CDR3 is built from 11 residues. CDR3 sequence: CASRAGTISFF. The CDR3 bases are TGTGCCAGCAGGGCGGGGACTATATCTTTCTTT.

The chain joins TRBV9 to TRBJ1-5, with D unresolved. The germline V gene has CDR1 SGDLS and CDR2 YYNGEE. The CDR3 length is 14 residues. The ends were cut back, 0 bases at V and 4 bases at J, with 8 bases in the middle. The CDR3 DNA reads TGTGCCAGCAGCGTAGGGTCGGGAAATCAGCCCCAGCATTTT. As protein: CASSVGSGNQPQHF.

The table lists this clone with a count of one. V is TRBV5-1 and J is TRBJ2-3; weak D call: TRBD2 (7 bases). Germline lookup yields CDR1 SGHRS and CDR2 YFSETQ. The V end was cut by 3 bases, the J end by 5 bases, with 13 bases between. This CDR3 has 14 residues. The CDR3 DNA reads TGCGCCAGCAGCTCGGGGGGCCGGGTAGATACGCAGTATTTT. It is translated as CASSSGGRVDTQYF.

In its sample, this clone was seen once. This chain uses TRBV7-2 with TRBJ2-7; 9 nucleotides line up with TRBD2. Germline trimming cut 5 bases from V and 0 bases from J; bases unmatched to any gene: 5. Germline values: CDR1 SGHTA, CDR2 FQGNSA. This CDR3 is 15 amino acids long. CDR3 protein: CASSRSGGNSYEQYF. The CDR3 coding sequence is TGTGCCAGCAGCCGCAGCGGGGGGAACTCCTACGAGCAGTACTTC.

This chain joins TRBV5-4 and TRBJ2-5, with a weak D call TRBD2 (5 bases). V lost 6 bases, J lost 5 bases, and 8 bases lay in between. The germline V gene encodes CDR1 SGHNT and CDR2 YYREEE (reference sequence). The CDR3 consists of 11 residues. CDR3 loop: CASTSGETQYF. The CDR3 bases are TGTGCCAGCACCTCGGGGGAGACCCAGTACTTC.

This rearrangement joins TRBV7-3 to TRBJ2-3, with 13 bases identical to TRBD2. Germline-derived CDR1 and CDR2 are SGHTA and FQGTGA. The CDR3 spans 18 residues. The V gene end was trimmed by 4 bases and the J gene end by 0 bases; junction bases not matched to a gene: 7. The CDR3 sequence: CASSSGTSGVRSTDTQYF. DNA of the CDR3: TGTGCCAGCAGCTCAGGGACTAGCGGGGTGAGGAGCACAGATACGCAGTATTTT. The full variable domain, its missing parts supplied by reference TRBV7-3 and TRBJ2-3, is GAGVSQTPSNKVTEKGKYVELRCDPISGHTALYWYRQSLGQGPEFLIYFQGTGAADDSGLPNDRFFAVRPEGSVSTLKIQRTERGDSAVYLCASSSGTSGVRSTDTQYFGPGTRLTVL.

The V gene is TRBV4-1, the J gene TRBJ2-7; D remains ambiguous. CDR3 size: 15 residues. V dropped 3 bases and J dropped 1 base, with 13 bases sitting between them. Germline V gives CDR1 MGHRA, CDR2 YSYEKL. CDR3 bases: TGCGCCAGCAGCCACCGATCCGGTTTATCCTACGAGCAGTACTTC. Translated: CASSHRSGLSYEQYF.

This clone was observed a few times. The gene calls are TRBV2 and TRBJ2-1; 10 bases are shared with TRBD2. Trimming cost V 3 bases and J 7 bases; bases outside gene matches: 15. The germline V gene encodes CDR1 SNHLY and CDR2 FYNNEI. This CDR3 comprises 18 residues. CDR3 sequence (DNA): TGTGCCAGCAGTGACCTCCCTAGCGGGGGTATTAGTATGAATGAGCAGTTCTTC. Translation gives CASSDLPSGGISMNEQFF.

V gene TRBV18 combines with J gene TRBJ1-4, with D tentatively TRBD1 (5 bases). Trimming shortened V by 2 bases and J by 1 base, and 8 bases separated the two germline ends. CDR3 length: 15 residues. Germline lookup yields CDR1 KGHSH and CDR2 LQKENI. This chain's CDR3 is CASSPGGGTNEKLFF. Written as DNA, the CDR3 is TGTGCCAGCTCACCAGGCGGGGGAACTAATGAAAAACTGTTTTTT.

The rearrangement joins TRBV19 to TRBJ2-2, with D possibly being TRBD1 (5 bases). The V end was cut by 6 bases, the J end by 2 bases, with 10 bases between. The CDR3 has 14 residues. In germline, CDR1 is LNHDA, CDR2 SQIVND (reference sequence). The CDR3 coding sequence is TGTGCCAGTAGCCTGGACACTAACACCGGGGAGCTGTTTTTT. It yields the protein CASSLDTNTGELFF.

This sequence joins TRBV28 and TRBJ1-2; 8 bases align to TRBD1. Trimming removed 7 bases from V and 7 bases from J; junction bases left unmatched: 11. This CDR3 region has 14 residues. Germline V gene lookup returns CDR1 MDHEN and CDR2 SYDVKM. The CDR3 region is CASTPGGSRVGYTF. The DNA of the CDR3 is TGTGCCAGCACTCCAGGGGGCAGCAGGGTTGGCTACACCTTC.

The gene calls are TRBV2 and TRBJ2-1; TRBD2 aligns across 7 bases. CDR1 and CDR2 from the germline V gene are SNHLY and FYNNEI. The CDR3 is 15 residues long. Trimming took 7 bases from V and 0 from J; bases not matched to a gene: 6. The CDR3 spells CASNGGSISYNEQFF. The CDR3 DNA sequence: TGTGCCAGCAACGGGGGGTCCATCTCCTACAATGAGCAGTTCTTC.

As to this clone: One end of the junction is discordant with germline, which a read error may explain. This chain joins TRBV7-9 and TRBJ1-1; D call uncertain. Germline loops: CDR1 SEHNR, CDR2 FQNEAQ (reference sequence). The CDR3 spans 12 residues. The CDR3 reads CSSSLVETEAFF. As DNA, the CDR3 is TGTTCCAGCAGCTTAGTGGAGACTGAAGCTTTCTTT.

This chain links TRBV5-1 with TRBJ1-2; D ambiguous. This CDR3 region has 15 residues. Germline lookup yields CDR1 SGHRS and CDR2 YFSETQ. V lost 2 bases to trimming and J lost 4 bases, with 15 bases between them. DNA of the CDR3: TGCGCCAGCAGCTTCGACATCCCCCGAAGCTATGGCTACACCTTC. This encodes CASSFDIPRSYGYTF.

V gene TRBV15 combines with J gene TRBJ2-5; D gene unclear. Germline CDR1 reads LNHNV; CDR2 reads YYDKDF (reference sequence). The CDR3 runs 12 residues. Trimming pared 4 bases from V and 5 bases from J, leaving 8 bases between. CDR3 DNA: TGTGCCACCAGCACCTCCGGGGAGACCCAGTACTTC. Protein product: CATSTSGETQYF.

The chain combines TRBV12-5 with TRBJ1-4; D is uncertain. Trimming left V 3 bases short and J 7 bases short, with 18 bases between. This CDR3 spans 16 amino acids. Germline V lookup: CDR1 LGHNT, CDR2 FRNRAP. Here the CDR3 DNA reads TGTGCTAGTGGTTTCCTCCCCGGACTCGCCGGTGAAAAACTGTTTTTT. Translating it yields CASGFLPGLAGEKLFF.

This rearrangement joins TRBV7-2 to TRBJ2-1; 7 bases map to TRBD1. CDR3 length equals 15 residues. Germline CDR1 and CDR2: SGHTA and FQGNSA. V was clipped by 5 bases and J by 0 bases; unmatched bases: 4. The CDR3 nucleotides read TGTGCCAGCAGCCGCGACAGGGCCTCCTACAATGAGCAGTTCTTC. Translated, it gives CASSRDRASYNEQFF. The variable domain in full, completed from reference TRBV7-2 and TRBJ2-1, reads GAGVSQSPSNKVTEKGKDVELRCDPISGHTALYWYRQSLGQGLEFLIYFQGNSAPDKSGLPSDRFSAERTGGSVSTLTIQRTQQEDSAVYLCASSRDRASYNEQFFGPGTRLTVL.

The CDR3 DNA follows: TGTGCCAGCAGTGATTCAGGGGAGACCCAGTACTTC. Encoded protein: CASSDSGETQYF. The chain has TRBV25-1 and TRBJ2-5; D possibly corresponds to TRBD1 (5 bases). CDR1 and CDR2 from the germline V gene are MGHDK and SYGVNS. V was shortened by 3 bases and J by 5 bases, with 7 bases between the two germline ends. This CDR3 has 12 residues.

The chain carries TRBV11-3 and TRBJ1-1; TRBD1 agrees at 9 bases. CDR3 length equals 12 residues. Losses at the gene ends were 5 bases for V and 11 bases for J; bases not matched to a gene: 6. Germline loops: CDR1 SGHNT, CDR2 YENEEA. The CDR3 region is CASSPGQGSAFF. In nucleotides, the CDR3 is TGTGCCAGCAGCCCCGGACAGGGGTCGGCTTTCTTT.

This clone was seen more than once but under ten times. The rearrangement links TRBV6-6 to TRBJ2-5, with D possibly matching TRBD2 (5 bases). The V end lost 5 bases, the J end lost 3 bases, and 13 bases lay between the germline ends. The CDR3 runs 14 residues. CDR1 is MNHNY, CDR2 SVGAGI, per germline (reference sequence). The CDR3 bases are TGTGCCAGCAGTCTGGGAGTGAGGGAAGAGACCCAGTACTTC. Residues: CASSLGVREETQYF.

J is TRBJ2-5 and V is TRBV7-2; D is unresolved. The DNA end lines up better with TRBJ2-7; the J call may be wrong. The CDR3 is made up of 14 amino acids. CDR1 is SGHTA, CDR2 FQGNSA, per germline. The CDR3 nucleotides are TGTGCCAGCAGCTTAAATCCCCAAATCTACGAGCAGTACTTC. It encodes CASSLNPQIYEQYF.

This clone has more than one count but fewer than ten. The rearrangement joins TRBV4-1 to TRBJ2-2, with TRBD2 identical over 11 bases. CDR3 length equals 16 residues. The V segment lost 2 bases and the J segment 3 bases; nucleotides outside the gene matches: 2. CDR1 MGHRA and CDR2 YSYEKL come from the germline V gene. CDR3: CASSQISGGDTGELFF. As DNA, the CDR3 is TGCGCCAGCAGCCAAATTAGCGGGGGGGACACCGGGGAGCTGTTTTTT.